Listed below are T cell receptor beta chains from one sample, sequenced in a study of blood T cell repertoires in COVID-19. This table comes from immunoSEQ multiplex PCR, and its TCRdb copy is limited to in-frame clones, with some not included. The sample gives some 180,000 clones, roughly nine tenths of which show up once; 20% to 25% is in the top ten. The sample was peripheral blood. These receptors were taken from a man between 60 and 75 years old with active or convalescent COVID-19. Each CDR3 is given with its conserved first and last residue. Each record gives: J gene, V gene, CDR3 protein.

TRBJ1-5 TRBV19 CASRTPGGGNQPQHF
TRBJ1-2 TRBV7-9 CASHRGGPPSDGYTF
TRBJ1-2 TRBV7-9 CASSLVGQGPGYTF
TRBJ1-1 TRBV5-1 CASSARTATNTEAFF
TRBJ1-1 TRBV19 CASSATGLNTEAFF
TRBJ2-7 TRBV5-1 CASSLARQDLEQYF
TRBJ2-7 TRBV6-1 CASSDPPGTGGHEQYF
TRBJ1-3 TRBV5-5 CASSLAGYSGNTIYF
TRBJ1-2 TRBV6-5 CASSYAAGQYGYTF
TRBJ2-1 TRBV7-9 CASSWSGGVYNEQFF
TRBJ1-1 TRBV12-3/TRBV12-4 CASGQGSPSEAFF
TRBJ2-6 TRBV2 CASRQPSGANVLTF
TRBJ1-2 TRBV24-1 CATRGTGGGYGYTF
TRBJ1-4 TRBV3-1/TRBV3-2 CASSQTGVGEKLFF
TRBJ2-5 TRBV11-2 CASSLGQNQETQYF
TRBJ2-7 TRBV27 CASASTYEQYF
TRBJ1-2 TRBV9 CASSVAYEFRDHLYGYTF
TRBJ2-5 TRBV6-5 CASSLPGTRETQYF
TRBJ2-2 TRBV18 CASSPETDTNTGELFF
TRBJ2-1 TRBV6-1 CASSEQYYNEQFF
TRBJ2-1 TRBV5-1 CASSLEAQGNEQFF
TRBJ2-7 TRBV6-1 CASSEARAYEQYF
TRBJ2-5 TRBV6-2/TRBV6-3 CASSYSGTSRTQYF
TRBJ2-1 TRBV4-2 CASSQPQGTSLSREQFF
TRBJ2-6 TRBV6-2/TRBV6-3 CASSRRQGGLANVLTF
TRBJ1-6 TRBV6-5 CASNLQGANSPLHF
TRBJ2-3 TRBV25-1 CASSGAGGRDTQYF
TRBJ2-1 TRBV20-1 CSSAEADEQFF
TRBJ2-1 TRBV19 CASSISSPNEQFF
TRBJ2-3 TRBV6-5 CASSYSRGLDTQYF
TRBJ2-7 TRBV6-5 CASRTGTAVYEQYF
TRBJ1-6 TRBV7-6 CASSSPSGTGANSPLHF
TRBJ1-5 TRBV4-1 CASSPTIGQPNQPQHF
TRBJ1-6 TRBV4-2 CASSRHSGEINSPLHF
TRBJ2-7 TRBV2 CASSVDRAYEQYF
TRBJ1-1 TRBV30 CAWSGGTGKEAFF
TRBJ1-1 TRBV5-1 CASRGQGDLNTEAFF
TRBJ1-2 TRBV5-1 CASSLAQGISGYTF
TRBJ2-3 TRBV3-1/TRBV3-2 CASSPGLAGGGRTDTQYF
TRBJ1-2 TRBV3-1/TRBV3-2 CASSQAGIGTGHYTF
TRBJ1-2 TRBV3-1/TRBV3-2 CASSQEGVGYTF
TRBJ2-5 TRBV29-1 CSVAGGWETQYF